This T cell receptor beta chain stems from a study of T cells after posttransplantation cyclophosphamide. Data came from immunoSEQ multiplex PCR; TCRdb stores just in-frame clones and leaves some out. The specimen has fewer than 40,000 clones, none found just once. This clone showed up many times. Its antigen is still unknown. Within the sample, other DNA sequences also encode this same CDR3. CDR3 length equals 14 residues. The ends were cut back, 1 base at V and 7 bases at J, with 12 bases in the middle. Germline V lookup: CDR1 SGHRS, CDR2 YFSETQ. Study conclusions and caveats: TRB clonality was highly associated with recipient CMV seropositivity and reactivation.

The chain employs TRBV5-1 and TRBJ1-5; D uncertain. Sequenced sample: PBMCs. The receptor comes from a woman in her 50s in good health and a related stem cell transplant donor. Here the CDR3 reads CASSLSAGIQPQHF. The DNA for the CDR3 is TGCGCCAGCAGCTTGTCTGCGGGCATACAGCCCCAGCATTTT. Complete variable domain (other parts from reference TRBV5-1 and TRBJ1-5): KAGVTQTPRYLIKTRGQQVTLSCSPISGHRSVSWYQQTPGQGLQFLFEYFSETQRNKGNFPGRFSGRQFSNSRSEMNVSTLELGDSALYLCASSLSAGIQPQHFGDGTRLSIL.